This is a list of T cell receptor beta chains from one sample in a study of OX40 agonist ivuxolimab in advanced cancers. Clones were sequenced by immunoSEQ multiplex PCR, and TCRdb holds only the in-frame ones, with some missing. Of around 43,000 clones in the sample, roughly nine tenths were seen once. The sequencing here drew on CD4+ or CD8+ T cells sorted from blood, taken in a trial of the OX40 agonist ivuxolimab. The receptor set was obtained from an adult with an advanced solid tumor such as melanoma, head and neck, liver or kidney cancer. Each CDR3 is given without its conserved first and last residue.

>TRBV27
ASVGVTEAF
>TRBV29-1
SATRGVSHEQY
>TRBV7-9
ASSRRDTAAEAF
>TRBV5-1
ASSPSRGSTDTQY
>TRBV18
ASSTNGGTTETQY
>TRBV4-2
ASSQRVLANTGELF
>TRBV7-9
ASSDDRVAYEQY
>TRBV4-1
ASSQHDRDGEKLF
>TRBV13
ASSPPGGIADQETQY
>TRBV7-9
ASSLDPYQGGDIQY
>TRBV7-2
ASSLITTGWNQPQH
>TRBV14
ASSQDKGVTLPAF
>TRBV19
ASSRLHTGELF
>TRBV7-9
ASSLGPPGDKNIQY
>TRBV27
ASARTGGAYGYT
>TRBV4-1
ASSRGFSGNTIY
>TRBV2
ASSEGKWDT
>TRBV27
ASSFHRGEQY
>TRBV7-6
ASSLGLAGTSFTDTQY
>TRBV20-1
SAAEAF
>TRBV2
ASRGLYNEQF
>TRBV6-4
ASSRGPGTEAF